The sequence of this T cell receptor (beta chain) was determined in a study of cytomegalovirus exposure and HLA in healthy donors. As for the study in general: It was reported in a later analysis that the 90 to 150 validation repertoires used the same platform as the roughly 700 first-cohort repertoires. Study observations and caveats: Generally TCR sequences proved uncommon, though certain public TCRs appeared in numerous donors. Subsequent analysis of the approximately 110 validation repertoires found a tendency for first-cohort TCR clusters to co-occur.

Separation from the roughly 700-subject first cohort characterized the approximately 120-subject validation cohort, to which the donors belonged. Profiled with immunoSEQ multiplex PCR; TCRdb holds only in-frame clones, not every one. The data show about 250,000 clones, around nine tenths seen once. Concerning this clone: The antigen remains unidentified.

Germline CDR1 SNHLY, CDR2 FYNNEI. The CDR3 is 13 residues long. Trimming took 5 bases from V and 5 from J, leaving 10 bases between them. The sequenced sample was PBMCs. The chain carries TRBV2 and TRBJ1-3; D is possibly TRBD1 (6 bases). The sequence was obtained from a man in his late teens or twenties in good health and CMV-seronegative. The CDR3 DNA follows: TGTGCCAGCAGTTATCAGGGGAGAAACACCATATATTTT. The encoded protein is CASSYQGRNTIYF.